This T cell receptor (beta chain) was recorded in a study of blood T cell repertoires in COVID-19. The assay was immunoSEQ multiplex PCR, and TCRdb's table has in-frame clones only and misses some. The sample includes roughly 35,000 clones, approximately 78% of them seen just once. V lost 1 base to trimming and J lost 3 bases; unmatched junction nucleotides: 6. The CDR3 has 16 residues. Germline CDR1 is SGHRS and CDR2 is YFSETQ. This receptor was taken from a man in his 70s with acute or convalescent COVID-19. Source material: peripheral blood. V usage is TRBV5-1 and J usage is TRBJ2-3; 9 nucleotides align to TRBD1. CDR3 residues: CASSLWGQGATDTQYF. CDR3 sequence (DNA): TGCGCCAGCAGCTTGTGGGGACAGGGAGCTACAGATACGCAGTATTTT.